These T cell receptor beta chains were read from a single sample in a study of long-term antiretroviral therapy in people with HIV. Clones were sequenced by immunoSEQ multiplex PCR, and TCRdb holds only the in-frame ones, with some missing. The top ten hold less than 3% of the sample, which has 29,000 or so clones, 94% seen once. Sequenced material: unsorted PBMCs, taken around 7.4 years after starting antiretroviral therapy. Receptors were obtained from a man between 50 and 59 years old with HIV. The CDR3 runs from the conserved cysteine through the conserved F or W. A D gene is named only where the DNA matches it firmly. Size tells how often a clone was seen (once, few, many) or the class of an expanded clone, and some rows leave it out.

J	size	D	V	CDR3	DNA
TRBJ1-2	.	TRBD1	TRBV11-2	CASSLGTGDYGYTF	TGTGCCAGCAGCTTAGGGACAGGGGACTATGGCTACACCTTC
TRBJ2-7	.	.	TRBV27	CASSLSAGQFSYEQYF	TGTGCCAGCAGTTTATCGGCCGGGCAGTTTAGTTACGAGCAGTACTTC
TRBJ2-3	once	.	TRBV11-2	CASSLNRGAYTDTQYF	TGTGCCAGCAGCTTAAATCGGGGGGCCTACACAGATACGCAGTATTTT
TRBJ2-2	.	.	TRBV29-1	CSVVTPNTGELFF	TGCAGCGTTGTGACACCGAACACCGGGGAGCTGTTTTTT
TRBJ2-3	.	TRBD2	TRBV9	CASSFGLAGAWTDTQYF	TGTGCCAGCAGCTTTGGACTAGCGGGGGCCTGGACAGATACGCAGTATTTT
TRBJ2-1	once	TRBD2	TRBV6-1	CASSEVAGSGGNEQFF	TGTGCCAGCAGTGAAGTGGCGGGATCGGGAGGGAATGAGCAGTTCTTC
TRBJ1-5	.	.	TRBV5-1	CASSLEGVSNQPQHF	TGCGCCAGCAGCTTAGAGGGCGTGAGCAATCAGCCCCAGCATTTT
TRBJ2-7	few	TRBD1	TRBV6-1	CASSEGQGNYEQYF	TGTGCCAGCAGTGAAGGACAGGGGAACTACGAGCAGTACTTC
TRBJ1-1	.	TRBD1	TRBV7-9	CASSLAGGHEAFF	TGTGCCAGCAGCTTAGCAGGGGGCCATGAAGCTTTCTTT
TRBJ2-7	.	.	TRBV11-2	CASSLGLVAGYEQYF	TGTGCCAGCAGCTTAGGGTTGGTCGCAGGCTACGAGCAGTACTTC
TRBJ1-1	.	TRBD1	TRBV19	CASSGQGGTEAFF	TGTGCCAGTTCGGGACAGGGTGGAACTGAAGCTTTCTTT
TRBJ1-1	few	.	TRBV6-5	CASSSTVNTEAFF	TGTGCCAGCAGTTCGACAGTAAACACTGAAGCTTTCTTT
TRBJ2-3	.	.	TRBV12-5	CASALDVTDTQYF	TGTGCTAGTGCCCTGGACGTGACAGATACGCAGTATTTT
TRBJ2-1	.	TRBD2	TRBV5-1	CASSLAGPGTSDGSGVNEQFF	TGCGCCAGCAGCTTGGCCGGTCCCGGGACTAGCGATGGGAGTGGGGTCAATGAGCAGTTCTTC
TRBJ1-1	.	.	TRBV15	CATSRDRKNTEAFF	TGTGCCACCAGCAGAGACCGGAAGAACACTGAAGCTTTCTTT
TRBJ1-6	.	.	TRBV18	CASSPLSPTAGSSPLHF	TGTGCCAGCTCACCACTGTCCCCTACGGCAGGGTCTTCACCCCTCCACTTT
TRBJ2-3	.	.	TRBV18	CASSPSLPSTDTQYF	TGTGCCAGCTCACCCTCATTGCCGTCCACAGATACGCAGTATTTT
TRBJ2-3	.	.	TRBV5-4	CASSLPGRSSTDTQYF	TGTGCCAGCAGCTTGCCGGGACGGTCTAGCACAGATACGCAGTATTTT
TRBJ1-6	.	.	TRBV6-6	CASSWGRLNNSPLHF	TGTGCCAGCAGTTGGGGACGACTGAATAATTCACCCCTCCACTTT
TRBJ1-4	.	.	TRBV7-2	CASSLDRGASEKLFF	TGTGCCAGCAGCTTAGATCGGGGGGCGAGTGAAAAACTGTTTTTT
TRBJ1-2	.	.	TRBV9	CASSPFRGENYGYTF	TGTGCCAGCAGCCCATTTAGGGGGGAGAACTATGGCTACACCTTC
TRBJ2-7	.	.	TRBV5-6	CASSLAGRRYEQYF	TGTGCCAGCAGCTTGGCCGGCAGGAGATACGAGCAGTACTTC
TRBJ1-2	.	.	TRBV5-6	CASSLGRGSGYTF	TGTGCCAGCAGCTTGGGACGGGGATCTGGCTACACCTTC
TRBJ2-1	.	TRBD1	TRBV15	CATSRTDRGGNEQFF	TGTGCCACCAGCAGAACGGACAGGGGCGGCAATGAGCAGTTCTTC
TRBJ1-2	.	.	TRBV11-2	CASSLASQGYYTF	TGTGCCAGCAGCTTGGCTTCTCAAGGCTACTACACCTTC
TRBJ1-4	.	.	TRBV6-5	CASSYSGGEKLFF	TGTGCCAGCAGTTACTCGGGTGGGGAAAAACTGTTTTTT
TRBJ2-7	.	TRBD2	TRBV5-1	CASSPGTSGGLYEQYF	TGCGCCAGCAGCCCTGGGACTAGCGGGGGCCTCTACGAGCAGTACTTC
TRBJ2-5	once	.	TRBV7-2	CASSLGTGKTQYF	TGTGCCAGCAGCTTAGGTACAGGGAAGACCCAGTACTTC
TRBJ2-3	.	TRBD2	TRBV5-1	CASSFGLLGLAGTDTQYF	TGCGCCAGCAGCTTCGGACTGTTGGGGCTAGCGGGGACAGATACGCAGTATTTT